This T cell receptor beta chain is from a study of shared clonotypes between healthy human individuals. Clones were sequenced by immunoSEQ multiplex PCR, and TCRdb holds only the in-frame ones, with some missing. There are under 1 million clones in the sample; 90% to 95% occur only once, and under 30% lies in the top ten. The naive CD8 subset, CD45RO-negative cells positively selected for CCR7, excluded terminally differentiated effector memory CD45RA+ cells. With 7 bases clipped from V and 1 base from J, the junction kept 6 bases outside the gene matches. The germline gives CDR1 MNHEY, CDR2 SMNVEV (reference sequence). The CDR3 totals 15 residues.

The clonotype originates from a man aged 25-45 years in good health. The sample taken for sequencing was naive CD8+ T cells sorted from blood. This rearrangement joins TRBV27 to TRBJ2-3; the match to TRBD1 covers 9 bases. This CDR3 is CASNPGQGGTDTQYF. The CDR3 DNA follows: TGTGCCAGCAACCCGGGACAGGGAGGCACAGATACGCAGTATTTT.